Detailed here is one T cell receptor beta chain. Antigen: not known. The CDR3 sequence is 14 residues long. V lost 0 bases to trimming and J lost 4 bases; unmatched junction nucleotides: 3. Germline-derived CDR1 and CDR2 are DFQATT and SNEGSKA (reference sequence). The sample originates from a study of T cells in Graves' hyperthyroidism and ophthalmopathy. Study-wide results and limits: Within blood appeared most thyroid clonotypes that had expanded above 0.001. A median 6.5 months before onset, the model predicted ophthalmopathy.

RNA transcripts yielded amplified TCR beta CDR3 regions. TCR CDR3 underwent first-round RT-PCR with the HTBI primer set. One entry per CDR3 protein results from TCRdb running MiXCR on the multiplex PCR reads. Of over 650,000 distinct CDR3 sequences listed, 45% were seen once; the top ten hold about 7.2%. Uncontrolled infection, other autoimmune disease, pregnancy and lactation each barred patients from inclusion. Thyroid ultrasound and orbital computed tomography, with clinical symptoms and serum thyroxine and TRAb, informed diagnoses. V usage is TRBV20-1 and J usage is TRBJ1-1, with 9 nucleotides matching TRBD1. Material for sequencing was peripheral blood or thyroid tissue (not recorded which). The TCR originated in an adult man with Graves' disease, either hyperthyroidism or ophthalmopathy (not recorded which). As DNA, the CDR3 is TGCAGTGCTAGAGATCGGACAGGGGTCACTGAAGCTTTCTTT. Its translation: CSARDRTGVTEAFF.